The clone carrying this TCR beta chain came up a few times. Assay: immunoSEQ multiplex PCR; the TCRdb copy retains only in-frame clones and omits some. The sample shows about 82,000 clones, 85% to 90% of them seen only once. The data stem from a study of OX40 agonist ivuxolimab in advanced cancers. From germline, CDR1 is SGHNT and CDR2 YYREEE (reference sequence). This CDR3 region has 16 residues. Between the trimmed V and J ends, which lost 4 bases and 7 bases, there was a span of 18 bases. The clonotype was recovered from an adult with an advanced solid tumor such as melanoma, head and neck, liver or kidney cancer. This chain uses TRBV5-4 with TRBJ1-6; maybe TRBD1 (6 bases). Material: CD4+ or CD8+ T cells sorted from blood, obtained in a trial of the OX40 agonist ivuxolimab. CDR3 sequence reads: CASSLDLAGENSPLHF. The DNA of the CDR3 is TGTGCCAGCAGCCTCGATTTGGCAGGGGAGAATTCACCCCTCCACTTT.